Included here is one T cell receptor beta chain sequence, with context. These data are taken from a study of monozygotic twins with inflammatory bowel disease. This CDR3 spans 17 amino acids. Germline CDR1 reads LGHDT; CDR2 reads YNNKEL (reference sequence). Eight distinct reactions (per sample) were used to make the cDNA. For each CDR3 protein, TCRdb gives one entry from its re-call of the 5' RACE reads, without DNA. This sample's table has around 210,000 distinct CDR3 sequences. Sample: blood. This sequence originates from a human donor with ulcerative colitis or Crohn's disease, or a healthy co-twin of an affected twin (not recorded which). The chain carries TRBV3-1 and TRBJ2-2; TCRdb's D call, TRBD2, is unchecked because there is no DNA. The CDR3 is CASSHGTSGVNTGELFF. Complete variable domain (other parts from reference TRBV3-1 and TRBJ2-2): DTAVSQTPKYLVTQMGNDKSIKCEQNLGHDTMYWYKQDSKKFLKIMFSYNNKELIINETVPNRFSPKSPDKAHLNLHINSLELGDSAVYFCASSHGTSGVNTGELFFGEGSRLTVL.